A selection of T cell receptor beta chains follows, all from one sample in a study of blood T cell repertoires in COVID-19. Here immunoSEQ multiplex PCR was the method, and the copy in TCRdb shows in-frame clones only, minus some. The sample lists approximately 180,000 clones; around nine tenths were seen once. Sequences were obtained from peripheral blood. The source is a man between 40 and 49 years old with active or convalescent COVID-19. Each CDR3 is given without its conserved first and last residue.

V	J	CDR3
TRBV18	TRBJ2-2	ASSRNTVRFNGELF
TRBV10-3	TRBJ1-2	AITPTGRGYT
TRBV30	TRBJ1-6	AWSVQGSPLH
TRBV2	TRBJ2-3	ASSEIILAGHTDTQY
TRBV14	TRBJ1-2	ASSLRQGFLHGYT
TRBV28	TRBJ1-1	ASSFTGSNTEAF
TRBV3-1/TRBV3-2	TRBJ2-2	ASSQGQVSGTGELF
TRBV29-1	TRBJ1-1	SVEDEKKAF
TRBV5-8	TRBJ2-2	ASRNLGPNTGELF
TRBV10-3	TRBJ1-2	AISESNSLRGRLIKNYGYT
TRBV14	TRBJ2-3	ASSLRGLAGFGSDTQY
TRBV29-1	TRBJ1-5	SVAGQGKPQH
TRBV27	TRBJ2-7	ASSTGDRGEQY
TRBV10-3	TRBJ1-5	AISVHREGRGNNQPQH
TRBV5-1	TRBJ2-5	ASSSTGTGVSAQY
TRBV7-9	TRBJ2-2	AGGLLMHTGELF
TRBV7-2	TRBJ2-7	ASSLEAGGYEQY
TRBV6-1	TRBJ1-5	ASSENVGSQPQH
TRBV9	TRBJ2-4	ASSELGLAKNIQY
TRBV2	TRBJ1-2	ASSRGIADGYT
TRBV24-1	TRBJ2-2	ATFGQGVAGVPGELF
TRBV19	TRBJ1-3	ASTVSRSGNTIY
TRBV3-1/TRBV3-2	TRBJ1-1	ASSQARQRGAEAF
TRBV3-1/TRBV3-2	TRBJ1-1	ASSQGDSTF
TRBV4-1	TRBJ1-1	ASSHPVMNTEAF
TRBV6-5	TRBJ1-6	ASSPSGGGSPLH
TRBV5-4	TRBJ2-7	ASSLGQESYEQY
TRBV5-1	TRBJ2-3	ASSYPRDRDTDTQY
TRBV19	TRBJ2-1	ASSPRTGGPSTTGLKQF
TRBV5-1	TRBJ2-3	ASSSVSGRAADTQY
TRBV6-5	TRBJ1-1	ASSYGTGRVNTEAF
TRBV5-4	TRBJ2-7	ASATSGGTVFEQY
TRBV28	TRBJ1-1	ASSYRGGNTEAF
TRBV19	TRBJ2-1	ASSNVAEEQF
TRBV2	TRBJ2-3	ASGLAGVTDTQY
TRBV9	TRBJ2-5	ASSPRQGGETQY
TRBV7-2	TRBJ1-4	ASSRTRDNEKLF
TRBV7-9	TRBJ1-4	ASSLVGGTNEKLF
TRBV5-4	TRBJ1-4	ASSVQGANEKLF
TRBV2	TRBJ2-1	ASSETAGGPYEQF
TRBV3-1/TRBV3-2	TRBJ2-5	ASSLLSLAGWTGAQY
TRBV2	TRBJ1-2	ASSPGTTPGSYT
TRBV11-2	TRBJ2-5	ASSEDPGGETQY
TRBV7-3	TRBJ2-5	ASSLQGRQETQY
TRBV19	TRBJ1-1	ASSRKPGHRNTEAF
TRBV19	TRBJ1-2	ASSRSGGYGYT
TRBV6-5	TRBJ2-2	ASSYTRGDTGELF
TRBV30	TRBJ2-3	AWGDSTDTQY
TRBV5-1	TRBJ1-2	ASTPRERGSNYGYT
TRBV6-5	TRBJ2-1	ASSYSETSGRREQF
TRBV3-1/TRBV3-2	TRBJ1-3	ASRVGNTIY
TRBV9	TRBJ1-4	ASSVRGEKLF
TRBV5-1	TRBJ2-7	ASSLLDSSYEQY